The 32 T cell receptor beta chains presented below share a single source sample, sequenced in a study of T-cell reconstitution after alpha-beta-depleted transplantation in children. For TCRbeta, the library was prepared with unique molecular identifiers. One entry per CDR3 protein, called by TCRdb with MiXCR from the PCR reads. Among 45,000 to 50,000 distinct CDR3 sequences listed, under 60% were seen once. The specimen comprised peripheral blood, sampled before TCRalphabeta/CD19-depleted stem cell transplant. All receptors come from a boy less than two years old with SCID, due to receive a stem cell transplant.

This clonotype showed up many times. V and J are TRBV7-2 and TRBJ2-1; a weak D match, TRBD1 (6 bases). Trimming removed 1 base at V and 7 bases at J, with 14 bases between. CDR3 length: 15 amino acids. From germline, CDR1 is SGHTA and CDR2 FQGNSA. The CDR3 DNA sequence: TGTGCCAGCAGCTTAGTAACAGGGTGGGGGAATGAGCAGTTCTTC. Protein: CASSLVTGWGNEQFF.

This clonotype was detected a few times. V usage is TRBV12-3 or TRBV12-4 and J usage is TRBJ2-1; D is unclear. The CDR3 covers 15 residues. Trimming shortened V by 0 bases and J by 7 bases, and 13 bases separated the two germline ends. The CDR3 loop reads CASSLAFVGLNEQFF. DNA for the CDR3: TGTGCCAGCAGTTTAGCGTTTGTGGGTCTGAATGAGCAGTTCTTC.

CDR3 protein: CASRSTGIDQPQHF. The CDR3 nucleotides are TGTGCCAGCAGGTCGACAGGGATCGATCAGCCCCAGCATTTT. The chain couples TRBV12-3 or TRBV12-4 to TRBJ1-5; 7 bases are a match to TRBD1. This CDR3 is 14 amino acids long. Trimming cost V 6 bases and J 5 bases; bases outside gene matches: 7.

This clonotype has a handful of counts. The V gene is TRBV7-8, the J gene TRBJ2-3, with TRBD2 as a possible D gene (7 bases). Per germline, CDR1 SGHVS and CDR2 FQNEAQ. V was shortened by 4 bases and J by 2 bases, with 16 bases between the two germline ends. CDR3 length: 16 amino acids. The chain's CDR3 is CASSSEGGLITDTQYF. The DNA of the CDR3 is TGTGCCAGCAGCTCGGAGGGGGGGCTTATCACAGATACGCAGTATTTT.

This chain uses TRBV30 with TRBJ2-2, with D hard to call. The CDR3 runs 14 residues. The V gene lost 7 bases and the J gene lost 1 base, with 13 bases spanning the gap. Germline values: CDR1 GTSNPN, CDR2 SVGIG (reference sequence). In DNA, the CDR3 is TGTGCCTCAAGCCCGACGCGGAACACCGGGGAGCTGTTTTTT. Residues: CASSPTRNTGELFF.

This chain connects TRBV20-1 to TRBJ2-1, with 10 bases fitting TRBD2. Trimming took 3 bases from V and 5 from J; bases not matched to a gene: 7. Germline V gene data show CDR1 as DFQATT and CDR2 as SNEGSKA (reference sequence). The CDR3 covers 15 residues. The CDR3 DNA follows: TGCAGTGCTAGTGCGGGGCTAGCGGGGGACAATGAGCAGTTCTTC. Amino acids: CSASAGLAGDNEQFF.

Remarks on this clonotype: The junction shows a germline mismatch at one end, possibly a read error. Here the CDR3 reads CASSQGGTGAEAFF. The CDR3, as DNA: TGCGCCAGCAGCCAAGGGGGGACAGGGGCCGAAGCGTTCTTT. The chain combines TRBV4-3 with TRBJ1-1, with TRBD1 matching 10 bases. The germline V gene encodes CDR1 LGHNA and CDR2 YSLEER. The CDR3 consists of 14 residues.

This clonotype was observed at least ten times. The V and J genes are TRBV7-8 and TRBJ1-1; no clear D. V lost 8 bases and J lost 1, with 11 bases in between. The CDR3 runs 13 residues. The germline CDR1 and CDR2 sequences are SGHVS and FQNEAQ. Here the CDR3 reads CASCWTGNTEAFF. The CDR3 DNA sequence: TGTGCCAGCTGTTGGACCGGGAACACTGAAGCTTTCTTT.

This clonotype was counted only a few times. J is TRBJ1-5 and V is TRBV10-2; D is ambiguous. Looked up from germline, CDR1 is WSHSY and CDR2 is SAAADI. This CDR3 contains 14 residues. Trimming removed 0 bases at V and 4 bases at J, with 7 bases between. The CDR3 loop is CASSESGINQPQHF. In DNA, the CDR3 is TGCGCCAGCAGTGAGTCTGGGATTAATCAGCCCCAGCATTTT.

The J gene is TRBJ1-1, the V gene TRBV29-1, with a possible D match to TRBD1 (5 bases). The CDR3 is 11 residues long. With 4 bases removed from V and 8 bases from J, the gap between germline ends came to 11 bases. From germline, CDR1 is SQVTM and CDR2 ANQGSEA. This CDR3 reads CSVGWDREAFF. The CDR3 DNA reads as TGCAGCGTTGGTTGGGACCGAGAAGCTTTCTTT.

The rearrangement links TRBV11-2 to TRBJ2-2, with 15 positions matching TRBD2. Germline values: CDR1 SGHAT, CDR2 FQNNGV. J lost 6 bases, V lost 5 bases, and 4 bases had no gene match. The CDR3 contains 16 residues. This chain's CDR3 is CASSARTSGGAGELFF. The CDR3 bases are TGTGCCAGCAGCGCGAGGACTAGCGGGGGGGCCGGGGAGCTGTTTTTT.

A note on this clonotype: An end of the junction differs from the germline gene, which may be a read error. The chain links TRBV7-7 to TRBJ2-7; TRBD2 agrees at 7 bases. The CDR3 totals 15 residues. CDR1 and CDR2 (germline): SSHAT, FNYEAQ (reference sequence). The CDR3 sequence: CASSLGAGEGYEQYF. The CDR3 nucleotides are TGTGCTAGCAGCTTAGGAGCCGGGGAGGGCTACGAGCAGTACTTC.

The J gene is TRBJ2-6, the V gene TRBV5-1; the D is unclear. The CDR3 sequence is 16 residues long. The germline V gene has CDR1 SGHRS and CDR2 YFSETQ. V lost 5 bases to trimming and J lost 0 bases, with 12 bases between them. The CDR3 is CASRPSPSSGANVLTF. CDR3 nucleotides: TGCGCCAGCAGGCCATCGCCTAGCTCTGGGGCCAACGTCCTGACTTTC.

Turning to this clonotype: One end of the junction fails to match germline, which may point to a read error. This chain links TRBV5-6 with TRBJ1-2; D uncertain. The length of the CDR3 is 13 residues. Germline CDR1 is SGHDT and CDR2 is YYEEEE. The CDR3 loop reads CASSSGPVYGHTF. CDR3 sequence (DNA): TGTGCCAGCAGCTCAGGACCGGTCTATGGCCACACCTTC.

As to this clonotype: Germline is not matched at one junction end, which may reflect a read error. The CDR3 is CASSVAGAYNEQFF. CDR3 coding DNA: TGTGCCAGCAGTGTAGCGGGGGCCTACAATGAGCAGTTCTTC. The chain has TRBV12-3 or TRBV12-4 and TRBJ2-1; TRBD2 aligns across 9 bases. The CDR3 contains 14 residues.

This chain connects TRBV29-1 to TRBJ1-1; D possibly corresponds to TRBD1 (5 bases). The CDR3 length is 10 residues. The V gene lost 7 bases and the J gene lost 4 bases, with 7 bases spanning the gap. Germline V lookup: CDR1 SQVTM, CDR2 ANQGSEA. CDR3 loop: CSGGTTEAFF. The CDR3 region has the DNA TGCAGCGGGGGGACCACTGAAGCTTTCTTT.

The V gene is TRBV18, the J gene TRBJ2-2; 8 bases are shared with TRBD1. V shed 5 bases and J 2 bases; nucleotides not matched to a gene: 1. The CDR3 has 14 amino acids. Germline V lookup: CDR1 KGHSH, CDR2 LQKENI. The CDR3 sequence: CASSGQGNTGELFF. The CDR3, as DNA: TGTGCCAGCTCAGGACAGGGAAACACCGGGGAGCTGTTTTTT. The whole variable domain, filled in from reference TRBV18 and TRBJ2-2, reads NAGVMQNPRHLVRRRGQEARLRCSPMKGHSHVYWYRQLPEEGLKFMVYLQKENIIDESGMPKERFSAEFPKEGPSILRIQQVVRGDSAAYFCASSGQGNTGELFFGEGSRLTVL.

The chain combines TRBV5-1 with TRBJ1-1, with TRBD1 identical over 8 bases. Germline CDR1 SGHRS, CDR2 YFSETQ. This CDR3 contains 16 residues. V lost 0 bases to trimming and J lost 6 bases; unmatched junction nucleotides: 10. CDR3 bases: TGCGCCAGCAGCTTGGATCCAGGGGGCGCTTGGGCTGAAGCTTTCTTT. It specifies CASSLDPGGAWAEAFF.

The chain joins TRBV29-1 to TRBJ1-2; 7 bases match TRBD1. From germline, CDR1 is SQVTM and CDR2 ANQGSEA. Trimming removed 6 bases from V and 5 bases from J; junction bases left unmatched: 18. The CDR3 runs 16 residues. CDR3 region: CSVIGTADLGGYGYTF. CDR3 nucleotide sequence: TGCAGCGTGATTGGGACAGCGGATCTGGGAGGATATGGCTACACCTTC.

The gene calls are TRBV7-2 and TRBJ2-1; D gene unclear. The CDR3 has 14 residues. V was trimmed by 0 bases and J by 7 bases, leaving 10 bases between them. Germline values: CDR1 SGHTA, CDR2 FQGNSA. CDR3 loop: CASSLAGVRNEQFF. DNA of the CDR3: TGTGCCAGCAGCTTAGCAGGTGTGAGGAATGAGCAGTTCTTC.

This clonotype appeared a single time. This chain connects TRBV7-2 to TRBJ2-7; 7 positions agree with TRBD1. This CDR3 comprises 15 residues. After removal of 5 bases from V and 0 bases from J, the junction contained 7 bases not matched to a gene. The germline CDR1 and CDR2 sequences are SGHTA and FQGNSA. DNA of the CDR3: TGTGCCAGCAGCCCGACAGGGTCAAGCTCCTACGAGCAGTACTTC. Translated: CASSPTGSSSYEQYF.

The chain carries TRBV25-1 and TRBJ2-7; D is unclear. With 5 bases removed from V and 7 bases from J, the gap between germline ends came to 9 bases. Germline V CDR1 and CDR2: MGHDK, SYGVNS. CDR3 length: 11 residues. CDR3 DNA sequence: TGTGCCAGCAGTCCAGGCGCGGAGCAGTACTTC. Amino acids: CASSPGAEQYF.

This clonotype has a handful of counts. The V gene is TRBV10-2, the J gene TRBJ2-2; 9 nucleotides line up with TRBD1. The CDR3 is 15 amino acids. V gave up 4 bases and J gave up 4 bases; unmatched junction bases: 4. Germline CDR1 WSHSY, CDR2 SAAADI. CDR3 nucleotide sequence: TGCGCCAGCAGTGGGACAGGGGTGATCACCGGGGAGCTGTTTTTT. Translated: CASSGTGVITGELFF.

The chain employs TRBV12-3 or TRBV12-4 and TRBJ1-1; tentatively, D is TRBD1 (6 bases). The CDR3 length is 14 residues. Deletions cut 3 bases from V and 2 bases from J, with 10 bases between. CDR3 in amino acids: CASSLAGDNTEAFF. The DNA of the CDR3 is TGTGCCAGCAGTTTGGCAGGGGATAACACTGAAGCTTTCTTT.

The J gene is TRBJ2-1, the V gene TRBV6-4; 13 nucleotides line up with TRBD2. Germline V CDR1 and CDR2: MRHNA, SNTAGT. The CDR3 is 15 residues long. V was pared by 4 bases and J by 5 bases, with 2 bases of the junction left unmatched. The CDR3 spells CASSGGLAGHNEQFF. The CDR3 DNA sequence: TGTGCCAGCAGTGGGGGACTAGCGGGGCACAATGAGCAGTTCTTC.

The gene calls are TRBV12-3 or TRBV12-4 and TRBJ1-5; the D gene is possibly TRBD1 (6 bases). V lost 10 bases and J lost 5, with 12 bases in between. CDR3 size: 12 residues. The CDR3 sequence is CATRGGHQPQHF. The CDR3 DNA is TGTGCCACCCGAGGGGGACATCAGCCCCAGCATTTT.

This clonotype was counted a few times. The rearrangement joins TRBV12-3 or TRBV12-4 to TRBJ2-4, with a tentative D call TRBD1 (5 bases). Trimming took off 8 bases at V and 8 bases at J, with 19 bases between the two ends. The CDR3 spans 14 residues. CDR3 coding DNA: TGTGCCAGCGGATTGGCCCAGGGTTTGGACATTCAGTACTTC. The encoded protein is CASGLAQGLDIQYF.

The chain has TRBV6-5 and TRBJ2-7; 8 bases line up with TRBD1. Per the germline V gene, CDR1 is MNHEY and CDR2 is SVGAGI. V gave up 0 bases and J gave up 6 bases; unmatched junction bases: 7. There are 15 residues in the CDR3. CDR3 sequence reads: CASSYSGQGASEQYF. CDR3 nucleotide sequence: TGTGCCAGCAGTTACTCGGGGCAGGGGGCGTCCGAGCAGTACTTC.

The sample holds a few counts of this clonotype. CDR3 in DNA: TGTGCCAGCCGAGGTTACGAGCAGTACTTC. Translating it yields CASRGYEQYF. This chain connects TRBV6-4 to TRBJ2-7; D ambiguous. V lost 8 bases and J lost 4, with 6 bases in between. Germline V gene lookup returns CDR1 MRHNA and CDR2 SNTAGT. The CDR3 is 10 amino acids.

This clonotype was seen only once. The J gene is TRBJ1-3, the V gene TRBV10-1; no firm D call. The CDR3 consists of 14 residues. The germline gives CDR1 WNHNN, CDR2 SYGVQD (reference sequence). The V end was cut by 6 bases, the J end by 0 bases, with 9 bases between. CDR3 sequence: CASSAKGSGNTIYF. The DNA for the CDR3 is TGCGCCAGCAGCGCGAAGGGCTCTGGAAACACCATATATTTT.

This clonotype turned up a few times. The chain couples TRBV4-1 to TRBJ1-2; unclear D gene. Deletions cut 4 bases from V and 4 bases from J, with 13 bases between. The CDR3 is 14 residues long. CDR1 is MGHRA, CDR2 YSYEKL, per germline. The CDR3 region is CASSPLNSLYGYTF. The CDR3 region has the DNA TGCGCCAGCAGCCCTTTGAACTCCCTCTATGGCTACACCTTC.

The chain couples TRBV20-1 to TRBJ2-3; D is possibly TRBD2 (6 bases). Trimming shortened V by 6 bases and J by 2 bases, and 18 bases separated the two germline ends. CDR1 DFQATT and CDR2 SNEGSKA come from the germline V gene (reference sequence). There are 15 residues in the CDR3. CDR3 coding DNA: TGCAGTGCAGCTCGGCGGGGCGCTGTCACAGATACGCAGTATTTT. Translated, it gives CSAARRGAVTDTQYF.